These 8 T cell receptor beta chains came from one sample sequenced in a study of human T cells and chemical hapten exposure. A single record per CDR3 protein comes from TCRdb applying MiXCR to the RACE reads. The sample holds nearly 110,000 distinct CDR3 sequences, roughly 12% seen once. Time point in this sample: pre-sensitization, week 0. Stated treatment: therapeutic diphenylcyclopropenone sensitization with weekly scalp DPC. This specimen was whole blood, taken in connection with sensitization to the hapten diphenylcyclopropenone (DPC). All receptors derive from a woman aged 45-59 years with alopecia areata. Some clones in this sample may be carry-over from other donors' samples.

The chain couples TRBV2 to TRBJ2-5; possible D gene TRBD1, 6 bases. Trimming removed 7 bases at V and 1 base at J, with 10 bases between. Per the germline V gene, CDR1 is SNHLY and CDR2 is FYNNEI. This CDR3 is built from 13 residues. The CDR3 sequence: CASMGAGQETQYF. DNA for the CDR3: TGTGCCAGCATGGGGGCAGGCCAAGAGACCCAGTACTTC.

This clonotype has a count of ten or more. The CDR3 protein is CASSSRRTGEAFF. CDR3 in DNA: TGTGCCAGCAGTTCAAGAAGGACAGGGGAAGCTTTCTTT. The chain employs TRBV6-2 or TRBV6-3 and TRBJ1-1, with TRBD1 matching 8 bases. Trimming removed 4 bases from V and 8 bases from J; junction bases left unmatched: 6. The CDR3 totals 13 residues. Germline assignment: CDR1 MNHEY and CDR2 SVGEGT.

The gene calls are TRBV25-1 and TRBJ2-7; no clear D gene. CDR3 length equals 16 residues. Germline values: CDR1 MGHDK, CDR2 SYGVNS. V lost 1 base to trimming and J lost 2 bases, with 15 bases between them. This chain's CDR3 is CASSESFRGTPYEQYF. The CDR3 DNA reads as TGTGCCAGCAGTGAATCGTTTCGAGGTACTCCCTACGAGCAGTACTTC.

The genes are TRBV5-1 and TRBJ2-2; unclear D gene. The germline CDR1 and CDR2 sequences are SGHRS and YFSETQ. This CDR3 is 14 amino acids long. The V gene lost 0 bases and the J gene lost 1 base, with 4 bases spanning the gap. CDR3 region: CASSLDGNTGELFF. The DNA for the CDR3 is TGCGCCAGCAGCTTGGATGGGAACACCGGGGAGCTGTTTTTT.

This clonotype was found many times. The chain recombines TRBV29-1 with TRBJ1-2; tentatively, D is TRBD1 (5 bases). The CDR3 loop spans 11 amino acids. Germline V CDR1 and CDR2: SQVTM, ANQGSEA. V lost 6 bases and J 3 bases, leaving 8 bases between the germline ends. CDR3 DNA: TGCAGCGTGACAGATTACTATGGCTACACCTTC. Translation gives CSVTDYYGYTF.

In this sample, this clonotype turned up a few times. The V call is TRBV2, the J call TRBJ1-2, with D perhaps TRBD1 (5 bases). The V and J ends lost 6 bases and 4 bases respectively, with 15 bases between them. CDR3 length equals 14 residues. Germline CDR1 reads SNHLY; CDR2 reads FYNNEI. DNA of the CDR3: TGTGCCAGCAGGGAGCTAGGGGCTGGCTATGGCTACACCTTC. This codes for CASRELGAGYGYTF.

This clonotype was detected ten times or more. V and J are TRBV28 and TRBJ1-4; D may be TRBD1 (5 bases). The ends were cut back, 2 bases at V and 0 bases at J, with 10 bases in the middle. Germline CDR1 is MDHEN and CDR2 is SYDVKM. This CDR3 is 16 amino acids long. DNA of the CDR3: TGTGCCAGCAGTTTACCGGGGGTGTCAACTAATGAAAAACTGTTTTTT. Its translation: CASSLPGVSTNEKLFF.

The V gene is TRBV4-1, the J gene TRBJ2-5; D possibly corresponds to TRBD1 (6 bases). Looked up from germline, CDR1 is MGHRA and CDR2 is YSYEKL. The CDR3 is 14 residues long. V gave up 4 bases and J gave up 3 bases, with 12 bases separating them. Here the CDR3 DNA reads TGCGCCAGCAGCCCAACTAGGGGGAAAGAGACCCAGTACTTC. Translating gives CASSPTRGKETQYF.